This T cell receptor beta chain was sequenced for a study of blood T cell repertoires in COVID-19. Study overall: The samples span acute and convalescent COVID-19 from the United States, Italy and Spain. T cells, B-cell-depleted T cells, or PBMCs supplied cDNA or gDNA.

Germline V gives CDR1 SNHLY, CDR2 FYNNEI. V lost 4 bases, J lost 8 bases, and 11 bases stayed unmatched. The length of the CDR3 is 15 residues. Per the original methods: Scientists estimated how many nucleated cells there were by amplifying reference gene primers. Data came from immunoSEQ multiplex PCR; TCRdb stores just in-frame clones and leaves some out. V and J calls plus clone size are reproduced from that table; the DNA served to infer D and trimming. The sample carries over 110,000 clones, around 80% recorded once. This clone was observed once. The rearrangement links TRBV2 to TRBJ1-2; 9 nucleotides agree with TRBD1. Sequencing was done on a sample of peripheral blood. The TCR comes from a man between 65 and 80 years old who had recovered from COVID-19. The CDR3 nucleotides are TGTGCCAGCAGTGCTGACAGGGGGACCCCCGGAGGCTACACCTTC. Its translation: CASSADRGTPGGYTF.